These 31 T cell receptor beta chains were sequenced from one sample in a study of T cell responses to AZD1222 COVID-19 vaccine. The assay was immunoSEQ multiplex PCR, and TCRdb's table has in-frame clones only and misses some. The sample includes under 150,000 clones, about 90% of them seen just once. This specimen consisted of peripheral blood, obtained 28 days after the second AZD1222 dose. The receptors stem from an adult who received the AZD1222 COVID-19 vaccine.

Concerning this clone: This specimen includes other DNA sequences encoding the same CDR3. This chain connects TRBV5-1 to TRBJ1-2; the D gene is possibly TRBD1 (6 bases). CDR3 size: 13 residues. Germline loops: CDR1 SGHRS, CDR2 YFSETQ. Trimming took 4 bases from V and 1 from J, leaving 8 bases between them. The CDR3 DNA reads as TGCGCCAGCAGCCTGGACAGTAACTATGGCTACACCTTC. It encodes CASSLDSNYGYTF.

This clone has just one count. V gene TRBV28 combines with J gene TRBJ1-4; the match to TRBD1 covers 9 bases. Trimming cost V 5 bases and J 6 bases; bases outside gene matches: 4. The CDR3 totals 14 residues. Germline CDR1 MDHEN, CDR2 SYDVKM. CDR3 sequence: CASSTQGADEKLFF. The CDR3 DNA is TGTGCCAGCAGTACACAGGGGGCGGATGAAAAACTGTTTTTT.

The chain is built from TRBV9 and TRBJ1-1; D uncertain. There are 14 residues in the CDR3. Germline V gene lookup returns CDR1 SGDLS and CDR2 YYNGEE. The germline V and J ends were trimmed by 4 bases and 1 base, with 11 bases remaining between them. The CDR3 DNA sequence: TGTGCCAGCAGCTCCCAAGGACCGAACACTGAAGCTTTCTTT. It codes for CASSSQGPNTEAFF.

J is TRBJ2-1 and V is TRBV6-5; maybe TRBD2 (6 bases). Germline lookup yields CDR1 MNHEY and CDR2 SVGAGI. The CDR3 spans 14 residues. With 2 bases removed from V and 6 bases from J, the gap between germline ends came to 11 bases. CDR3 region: CASSYTGVGNEQFF. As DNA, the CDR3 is TGTGCCAGCAGTTACACGGGAGTGGGCAATGAGCAGTTCTTC.

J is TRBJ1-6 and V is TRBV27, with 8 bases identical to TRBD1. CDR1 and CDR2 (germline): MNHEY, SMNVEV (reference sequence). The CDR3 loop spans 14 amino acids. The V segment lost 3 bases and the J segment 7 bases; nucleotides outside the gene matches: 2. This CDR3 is CASSFRGLNSPLHF. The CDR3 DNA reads TGTGCCAGCAGTTTCAGGGGGCTCAATTCACCCCTCCACTTT.

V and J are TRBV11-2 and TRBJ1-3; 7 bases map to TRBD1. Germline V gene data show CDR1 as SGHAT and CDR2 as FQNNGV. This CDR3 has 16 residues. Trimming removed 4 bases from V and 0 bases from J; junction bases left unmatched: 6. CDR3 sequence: CASSWGQLSSGNTIYF. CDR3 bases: TGTGCCAGCAGCTGGGGACAGCTTAGCTCTGGAAACACCATATATTTT.

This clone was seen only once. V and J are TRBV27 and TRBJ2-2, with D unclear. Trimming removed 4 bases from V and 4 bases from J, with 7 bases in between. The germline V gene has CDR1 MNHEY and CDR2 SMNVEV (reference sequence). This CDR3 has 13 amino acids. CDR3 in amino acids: CASSSWTTGELFF. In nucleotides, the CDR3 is TGTGCCAGCAGTTCGTGGACCACCGGGGAGCTGTTTTTT.

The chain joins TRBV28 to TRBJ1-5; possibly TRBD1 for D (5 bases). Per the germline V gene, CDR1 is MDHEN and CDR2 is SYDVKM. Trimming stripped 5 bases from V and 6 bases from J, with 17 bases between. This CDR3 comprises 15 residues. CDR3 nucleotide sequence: TGTGCCAGCAGTCCGCGTCGTGGTAGGGGTCAGCCCCAGCATTTT. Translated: CASSPRRGRGQPQHF.

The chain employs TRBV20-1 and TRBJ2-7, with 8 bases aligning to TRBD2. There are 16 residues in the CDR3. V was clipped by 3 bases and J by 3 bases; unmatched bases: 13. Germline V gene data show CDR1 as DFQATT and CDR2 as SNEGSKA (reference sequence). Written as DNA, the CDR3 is TGCAGTGCTAGTCCCCGGGGGGGCGGGGGAGACTACGAGCAGTACTTC. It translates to CSASPRGGGGDYEQYF.

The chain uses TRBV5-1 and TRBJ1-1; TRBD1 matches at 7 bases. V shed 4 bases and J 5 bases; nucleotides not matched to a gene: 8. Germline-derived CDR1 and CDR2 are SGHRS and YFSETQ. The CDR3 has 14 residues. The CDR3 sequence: CASSQQGQGTEAFF. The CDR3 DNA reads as TGCGCCAGCAGCCAACAGGGGCAAGGTACTGAAGCTTTCTTT.

The CDR3 sequence: CASSSNRETQYF. The DNA of the CDR3 is TGCGCCAGCAGCTCCAACCGAGAGACCCAGTACTTC. The genes are TRBV10-1 and TRBJ2-5; D remains unclear. The CDR3 has 12 residues. The germline V gene encodes CDR1 WNHNN and CDR2 SYGVQD (reference sequence). Trimming cost V 6 bases and J 4 bases, with 9 bases left between them.

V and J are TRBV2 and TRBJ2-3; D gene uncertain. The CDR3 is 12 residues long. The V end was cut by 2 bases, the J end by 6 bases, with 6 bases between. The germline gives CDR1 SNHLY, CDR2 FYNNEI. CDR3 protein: CASSEWTDTQYF. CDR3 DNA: TGTGCCAGCAGTGAATGGACGGATACGCAGTATTTT.

The CDR3 DNA sequence: TGTGCCAGCAGCCAAGATGTTCTAGCGGGGGGGCTGGATACGCAGTATTTT. Encoded protein: CASSQDVLAGGLDTQYF. The rearrangement links TRBV14 to TRBJ2-3; 12 positions match TRBD2. The germline V gene has CDR1 SGHDN and CDR2 FVKESK. The CDR3 covers 17 residues. Trimming at V came to 0 bases and at J to 6 bases, leaving 7 bases not matched to a gene.

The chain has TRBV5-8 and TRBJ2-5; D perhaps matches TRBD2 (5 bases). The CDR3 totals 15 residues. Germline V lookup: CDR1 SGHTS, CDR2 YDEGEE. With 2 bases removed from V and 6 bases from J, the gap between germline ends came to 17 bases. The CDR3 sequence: CASSFLAPLPKTQYF. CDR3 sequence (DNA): TGTGCCAGCAGCTTCCTAGCACCGTTGCCGAAGACCCAGTACTTC.

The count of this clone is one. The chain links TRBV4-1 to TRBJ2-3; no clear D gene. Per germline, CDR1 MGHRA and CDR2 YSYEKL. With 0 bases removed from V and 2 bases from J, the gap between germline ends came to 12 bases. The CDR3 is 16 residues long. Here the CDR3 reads CASSQEFGQDTDTQYF. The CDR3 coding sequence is TGCGCCAGCAGCCAAGAATTTGGGCAGGACACAGATACGCAGTATTTT.

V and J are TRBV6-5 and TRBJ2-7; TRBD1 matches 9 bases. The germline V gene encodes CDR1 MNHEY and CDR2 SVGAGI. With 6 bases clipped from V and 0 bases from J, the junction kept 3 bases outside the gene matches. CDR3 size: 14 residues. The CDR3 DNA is TGTGCCAGCAGCGGGACAGGGAGCTCCTACGAGCAGTACTTC. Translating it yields CASSGTGSSYEQYF.

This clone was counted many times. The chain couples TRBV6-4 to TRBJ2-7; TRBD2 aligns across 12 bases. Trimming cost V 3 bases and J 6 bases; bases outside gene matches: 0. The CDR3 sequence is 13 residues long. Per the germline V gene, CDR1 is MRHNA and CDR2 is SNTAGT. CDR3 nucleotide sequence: TGTGCCAGCAGTGAGACTAGCGGGGGCGAGCAGTACGTC. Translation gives CASSETSGGEQYV.

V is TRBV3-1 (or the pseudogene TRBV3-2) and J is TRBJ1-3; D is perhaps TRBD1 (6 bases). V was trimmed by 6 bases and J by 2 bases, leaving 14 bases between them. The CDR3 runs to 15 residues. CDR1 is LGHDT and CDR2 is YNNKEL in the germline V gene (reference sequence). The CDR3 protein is CASRPNRAPGNTIYF. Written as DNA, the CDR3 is TGTGCCAGCAGGCCCAACAGGGCCCCTGGAAACACCATATATTTT.

DNA of the CDR3: TGTGCCAGCAGACCGACAACGAACACTGAAGCTTTCTTT. This sequence encodes CASRPTTNTEAFF. The chain carries TRBV7-9 and TRBJ1-1; D uncertain. V dropped 6 bases and J dropped 1 base, with 9 bases sitting between them. The CDR3 contains 13 residues. The germline gives CDR1 SEHNR, CDR2 FQNEAQ (reference sequence). Looking up the rest from reference TRBV7-9 and TRBJ1-1 gives the full variable domain: DTGVSQNPRHKITKRGQNVTFRCDPISEHNRLYWYRQTLGQGPEFLTYFQNEAQLEKSRLLSDRFSAERPKGSFSTLEIQRTEQGDSAMYLCASRPTTNTEAFFGQGTRLTVV.

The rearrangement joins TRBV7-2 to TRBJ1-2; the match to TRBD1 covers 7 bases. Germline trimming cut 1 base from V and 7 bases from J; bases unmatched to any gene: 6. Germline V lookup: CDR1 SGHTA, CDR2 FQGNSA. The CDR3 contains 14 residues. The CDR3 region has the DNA TGTGCCAGCAGCTTAGTGGACAGGAGAGGTGGCTACACCTTC. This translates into CASSLVDRRGGYTF.

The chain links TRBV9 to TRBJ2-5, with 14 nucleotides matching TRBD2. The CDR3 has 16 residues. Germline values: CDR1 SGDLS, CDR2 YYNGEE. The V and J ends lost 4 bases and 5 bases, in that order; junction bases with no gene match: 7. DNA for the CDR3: TGTGCCAGCAGCTCCAGGACTAGCGGGGGGAAGGAGACCCAGTACTTC. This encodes CASSSRTSGGKETQYF.

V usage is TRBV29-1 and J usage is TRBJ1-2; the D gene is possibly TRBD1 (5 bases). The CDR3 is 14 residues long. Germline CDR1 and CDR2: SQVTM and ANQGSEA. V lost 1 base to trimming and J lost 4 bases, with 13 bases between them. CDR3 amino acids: CSVEGWGSGYGYTF. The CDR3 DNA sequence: TGCAGCGTTGAAGGCTGGGGCTCGGGCTATGGCTACACCTTC. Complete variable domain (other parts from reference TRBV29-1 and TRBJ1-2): SAVISQKPSRDICQRGTSLTIQCQVDSQVTMMFWYRQQPGQSLTLIATANQGSEATYESGFVIDKFPISRPNLTFSTLTVSNMSPEDSSIYLCSVEGWGSGYGYTFGSGTRLTVV.

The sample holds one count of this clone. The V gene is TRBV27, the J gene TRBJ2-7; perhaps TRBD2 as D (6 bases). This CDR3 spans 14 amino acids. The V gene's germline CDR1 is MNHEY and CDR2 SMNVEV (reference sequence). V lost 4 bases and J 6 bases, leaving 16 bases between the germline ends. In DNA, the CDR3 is TGTGCCAGCAGTTCGCGCGGGACCCATAGCGAGCAGTACGTC. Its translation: CASSSRGTHSEQYV.

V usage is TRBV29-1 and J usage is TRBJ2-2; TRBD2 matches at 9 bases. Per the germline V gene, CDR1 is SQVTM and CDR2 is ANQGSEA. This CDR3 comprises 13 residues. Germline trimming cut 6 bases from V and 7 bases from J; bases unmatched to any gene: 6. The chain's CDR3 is CSVISGGLGELFF. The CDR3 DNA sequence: TGCAGCGTCATTAGCGGGGGCCTCGGGGAGCTGTTTTTT.

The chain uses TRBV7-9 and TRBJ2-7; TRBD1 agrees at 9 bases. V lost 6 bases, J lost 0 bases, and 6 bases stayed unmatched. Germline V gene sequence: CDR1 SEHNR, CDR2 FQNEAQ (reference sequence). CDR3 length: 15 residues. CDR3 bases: TGTGCCAGCAGGTCCGGGACAGGGAGCTCCTACGAGCAGTACTTC. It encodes CASRSGTGSSYEQYF. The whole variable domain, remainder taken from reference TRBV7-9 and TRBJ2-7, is DTGVSQNPRHKITKRGQNVTFRCDPISEHNRLYWYRQTLGQGPEFLTYFQNEAQLEKSRLLSDRFSAERPKGSFSTLEIQRTEQGDSAMYLCASRSGTGSSYEQYFGPGTRLTVT.

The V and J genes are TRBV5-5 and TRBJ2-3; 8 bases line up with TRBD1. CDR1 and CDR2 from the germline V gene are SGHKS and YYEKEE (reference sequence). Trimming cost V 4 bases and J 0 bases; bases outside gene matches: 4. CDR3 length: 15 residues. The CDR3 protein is CASSPGDRSTDTQYF. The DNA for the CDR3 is TGTGCCAGCAGCCCCGGGGACAGGAGCACAGATACGCAGTATTTT.

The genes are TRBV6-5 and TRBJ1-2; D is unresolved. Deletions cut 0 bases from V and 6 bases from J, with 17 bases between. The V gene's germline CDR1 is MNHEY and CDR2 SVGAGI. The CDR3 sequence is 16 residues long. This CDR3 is CASSYSIGSREHGYTF. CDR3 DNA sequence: TGTGCCAGCAGTTACTCCATAGGCTCCCGGGAACATGGCTACACCTTC.

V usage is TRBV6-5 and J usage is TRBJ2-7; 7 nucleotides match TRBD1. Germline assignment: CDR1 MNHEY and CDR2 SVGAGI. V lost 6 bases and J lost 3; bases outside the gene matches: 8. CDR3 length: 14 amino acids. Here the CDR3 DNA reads TGTGCCAGCAGCCCACAGGACAGGTTCTACGAGCAGTACTTC. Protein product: CASSPQDRFYEQYF.

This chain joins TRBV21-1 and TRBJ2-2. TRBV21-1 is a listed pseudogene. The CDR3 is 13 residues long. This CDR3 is CASSKNGGGELFF. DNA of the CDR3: TGTGCCAGCAGCAAAAATGGGGGAGGGGAGCTGTTTTTT.

CDR3 bases: TGTGCCAGTAGTGCAACAGGGGCCACTGAAGCTTTCTTT. Amino acids: CASSATGATEAFF. The V gene is TRBV19, the J gene TRBJ1-1; 7 bases are a match to TRBD1. The J segment lost 4 bases and the V segment lost 5 bases, leaving 4 bases of the junction unmatched. The CDR3 loop spans 13 amino acids. Germline V gene sequence: CDR1 LNHDA, CDR2 SQIVND (reference sequence). The variable domain in full, completed from reference TRBV19 and TRBJ1-1, reads DGGITQSPKYLFRKEGQNVTLSCEQNLNHDAMYWYRQDPGQGLRLIYYSQIVNDFQKGDIAEGYSVSREKKESFPLTVTSAQKNPTAFYLCASSATGATEAFFGQGTRLTVV.

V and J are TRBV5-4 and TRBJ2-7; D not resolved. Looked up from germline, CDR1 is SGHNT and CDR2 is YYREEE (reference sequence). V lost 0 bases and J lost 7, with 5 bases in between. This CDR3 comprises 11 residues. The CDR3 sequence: CASSLDSEQYV. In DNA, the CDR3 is TGTGCCAGCAGCTTGGACTCTGAGCAGTACGTC.